Listed below are T cell receptor beta chains from one sample, sequenced in a study of blood T cell repertoires in COVID-19. Some clones are missing from TCRdb's copy, which holds only in-frame ones; the method was immunoSEQ multiplex PCR. The sample has roughly 260,000 clones; 86% are singletons. The sequencing sample was made of peripheral blood. These receptors all come from a man aged 35 to 55 who had recovered from COVID-19. Both conserved end residues are part of each CDR3. Fields, in order: CDR3 length, J gene, V gene, CDR3 protein.

length: 17; J: TRBJ2-5; V: TRBV7-8; CDR3: CASSLGGLAGVRETQYF
length: 15; J: TRBJ1-3; V: TRBV7-2; CDR3: CASSLGQGWGNTIYF
length: 14; J: TRBJ2-4; V: TRBV28; CDR3: CASSESRQGNIQYF
length: 11; J: TRBJ1-5; V: TRBV30; CDR3: CAWGAGEPQHF
length: 15; J: TRBJ1-4; V: TRBV9; CDR3: CASSSSGQGYEKLFF
length: 14; J: TRBJ2-3; V: TRBV19; CDR3: CASSISGGTDTQYF
length: 12; J: TRBJ1-4; V: TRBV15; CDR3: CATSRVNEKLFF
length: 16; J: TRBJ1-1; V: TRBV5-5; CDR3: CASSLMDRGTYTEAFF
length: 10; J: TRBJ1-2; V: TRBV5-4; CDR3: CASSLVFPSF
length: 13; J: TRBJ1-1; V: TRBV18; CDR3: CASSPGQNTEAFF
length: 13; J: TRBJ2-7; V: TRBV7-9; CDR3: CAIWAGTGYEQYF
length: 13; J: TRBJ1-2; V: TRBV14; CDR3: CASSQRGSDGYTF
length: 16; J: TRBJ2-1; V: TRBV4-3; CDR3: CASSHAGTSGHNEQFF
length: 16; J: TRBJ2-7; V: TRBV4-3; CDR3: CASSQGTGTGGYEQYF
length: 14; J: TRBJ2-7; V: TRBV30; CDR3: CAWAGTGGSGEQYF
length: 16; J: TRBJ2-1; V: TRBV4-3; CDR3: CASSDGTSEAYNEQFF
length: 10; J: TRBJ1-2; V: TRBV6-5; CDR3: CASWNGGYTF
length: 18; J: TRBJ1-3; V: TRBV4-1; CDR3: CASSPPLDRADTGNTIYF
length: 18; J: TRBJ2-2; V: TRBV27; CDR3: CASTNRYRVAGDTGELFF
length: 13; J: TRBJ2-7; V: TRBV2; CDR3: CASSYSSTYEQYF
length: 14; J: TRBJ2-7; V: TRBV5-6; CDR3: CASSSGTGVYEQYF
length: 15; J: TRBJ2-7; V: TRBV27; CDR3: CASIGLGLFDREQYF
length: 16; J: TRBJ2-1; V: TRBV4-1; CDR3: CASSETQGARVNEQFF
length: 13; J: TRBJ2-3; V: TRBV24-1; CDR3: CATRGRSTDTQYF
length: 17; J: TRBJ2-7; V: TRBV7-6; CDR3: CASSLVGGGTTSYEQYF
length: 16; J: TRBJ2-1; V: TRBV9; CDR3: CASSPGLAGFTNEQFF
length: 15; J: TRBJ2-1; V: TRBV10-3; CDR3: CAISAAGGPTNEQFF
length: 16; J: TRBJ1-1; V: TRBV19; CDR3: CASSGLSTGYSTEAFF
length: 15; J: TRBJ1-1; V: TRBV10-3; CDR3: CAISESRQGATEAFF
length: 19; J: TRBJ2-2; V: TRBV7-9; CDR3: CASSSWTSGRALKAGELFF
length: 17; J: TRBJ1-3; V: TRBV2; CDR3: CASSEGLSALSGNTIYF
length: 15; J: TRBJ2-1; V: TRBV30; CDR3: CAWSGASGPPNEQFF
length: 13; J: TRBJ1-2; V: TRBV6-5; CDR3: CASSYRQGGGYTF
length: 15; J: TRBJ2-1; V: TRBV18; CDR3: CASSHGTSGYNEQFF
length: 13; J: TRBJ2-7; V: TRBV6-1; CDR3: CASSQAGGYEQYF
length: 16; J: TRBJ2-7; V: TRBV5-5; CDR3: CASSATTGTVNYEQYF
length: 15; J: TRBJ2-5; V: TRBV3-1/TRBV3-2; CDR3: CASSQDGIGQETQYF
length: 16; J: TRBJ2-5; V: TRBV7-2; CDR3: CASSLGRLAGSKTQYF
length: 17; J: TRBJ2-7; V: TRBV5-1; CDR3: CASSLHFGLAGTYEQYF
length: 20; J: TRBJ2-5; V: TRBV18; CDR3: CASSPSGDRVPGMMQETQYF
length: 14; J: TRBJ1-2; V: TRBV7-2; CDR3: CASSRDRLTYGYTF
length: 16; J: TRBJ2-1; V: TRBV28; CDR3: CASSSRGLVPYNEQFF
length: 18; J: TRBJ2-7; V: TRBV27; CDR3: CASSPANTHPGSLYEQYF
length: 15; J: TRBJ2-1; V: TRBV7-8; CDR3: CASSSGLAGGHEQFF
length: 15; J: TRBJ1-1; V: TRBV4-1; CDR3: CASSQDAGYFTEAFF
length: 14; J: TRBJ1-2; V: TRBV6-2/TRBV6-3; CDR3: CASSPSGGHYGYTF
length: 17; J: TRBJ1-4; V: TRBV7-9; CDR3: CASSLVRPRRTNEKLFF
length: 14; J: TRBJ2-7; V: TRBV9; CDR3: CASSVGPPSYEQYF